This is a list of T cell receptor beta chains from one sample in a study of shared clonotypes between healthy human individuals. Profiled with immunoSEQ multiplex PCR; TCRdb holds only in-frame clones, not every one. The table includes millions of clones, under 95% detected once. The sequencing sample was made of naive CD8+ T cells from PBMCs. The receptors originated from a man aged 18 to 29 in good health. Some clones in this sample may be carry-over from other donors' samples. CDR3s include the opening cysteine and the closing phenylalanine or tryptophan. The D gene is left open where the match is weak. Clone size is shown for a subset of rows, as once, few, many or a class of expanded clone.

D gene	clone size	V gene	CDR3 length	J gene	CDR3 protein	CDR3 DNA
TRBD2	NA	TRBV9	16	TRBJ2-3	CASSVVPAGATDTQYF	TGTGCCAGCAGCGTAGTGCCAGCGGGAGCGACAGATACGCAGTATTTT
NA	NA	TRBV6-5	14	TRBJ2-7	CASSYRRGSYEQYF	TGTGCCAGCAGTTACAGGCGGGGCTCCTACGAGCAGTACTTC
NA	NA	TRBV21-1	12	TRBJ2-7	CASWSGLNEQYF	TGTGCCAGCTGGTCAGGGTTAAACGAGCAGTACTTC
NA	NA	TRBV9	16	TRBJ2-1	CASSVETRPLGNEQFF	TGTGCCAGCAGCGTAGAAACACGGCCCCTTGGGAATGAGCAGTTCTTC
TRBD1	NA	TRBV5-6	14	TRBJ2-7	CASSLGGAAYEQYF	TGTGCCAGCAGCTTAGGGGGCGCGGCCTACGAGCAGTACTTC
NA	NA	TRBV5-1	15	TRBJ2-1	CASSLVGGLYNEQFF	TGCGCCAGCAGCTTGGTGGGCGGCCTCTACAATGAGCAGTTCTTC
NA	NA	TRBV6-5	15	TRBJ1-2	CASSYRQSRDYGYTF	TGTGCCAGCAGTTACCGACAGTCCAGGGACTATGGCTACACCTTC
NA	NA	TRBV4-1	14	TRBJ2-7	CASSPLGGRYEQYF	TGCGCCAGCAGCCCACTAGGGGGGAGATACGAGCAGTACTTC
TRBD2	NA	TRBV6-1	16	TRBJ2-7	CASSEGSLAGVYEQYF	TGTGCCAGCAGTGAAGGTAGTCTAGCGGGGGTCTACGAGCAGTACTTC
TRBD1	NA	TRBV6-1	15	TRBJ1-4	CASSSRDSTNEKLFF	TGTGCCAGCAGTAGCCGGGACAGCACAAATGAAAAACTGTTTTTT
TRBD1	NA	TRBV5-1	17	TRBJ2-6	CASSHWDRETGANVLTF	TGCGCCAGCAGCCATTGGGACAGGGAGACTGGGGCCAACGTCCTGACTTTC
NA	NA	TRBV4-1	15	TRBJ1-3	CASSPDKGSGNTIYF	TGCGCCAGCAGCCCAGACAAGGGCTCTGGAAACACCATATATTTT
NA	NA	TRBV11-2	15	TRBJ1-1	CASSPRQSQNTEAFF	TGTGCCAGCAGCCCGAGACAGAGCCAGAACACTGAAGCTTTCTTT
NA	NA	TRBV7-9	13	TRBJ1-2	CASSLAFLDGYTF	TGTGCCAGCAGCTTAGCTTTTTTGGACGGCTACACCTTC
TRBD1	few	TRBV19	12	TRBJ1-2	CATRRGGDGYTF	TGTGCCACCCGAAGAGGGGGCGATGGCTACACCTTC
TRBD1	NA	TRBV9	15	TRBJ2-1	CASSPRDRGSGEQFF	TGTGCCAGCAGCCCCCGGGACAGGGGATCTGGTGAGCAGTTCTTC
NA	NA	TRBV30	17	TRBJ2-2	CAWSVLGEGKETGELFF	TGTGCCTGGAGTGTTTTGGGGGAAGGGAAAGAGACCGGGGAGCTGTTTTTT
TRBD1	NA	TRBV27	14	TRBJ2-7	CASSLRQGFYEQYF	TGTGCCAGCAGTTTGAGACAGGGGTTCTACGAGCAGTACTTC
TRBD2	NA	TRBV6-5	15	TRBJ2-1	CASSYETGGDNEQFF	TGTGCCAGCAGTTACGAAACGGGAGGGGATAATGAGCAGTTCTTC
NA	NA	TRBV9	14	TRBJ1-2	CASNIRGGDSPLTF	TGTGCCAGCAACATTAGGGGGGGAGACAGCCCTCTCACCTTC
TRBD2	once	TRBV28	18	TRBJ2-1	CASSTGATSGRSYNEQFF	TGTGCCAGCAGTACAGGGGCTACTAGCGGGAGGTCGTACAATGAGCAGTTCTTC
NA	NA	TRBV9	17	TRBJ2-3	CASSGRGTRQSTDTQYF	TGTGCCAGCAGCGGGCGCGGGACCCGCCAATCCACAGATACGCAGTATTTT
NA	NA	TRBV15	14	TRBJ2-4	CATSSAHDKNIQYF	TGTGCCACCAGCAGTGCCCACGACAAAAACATTCAGTACTTC
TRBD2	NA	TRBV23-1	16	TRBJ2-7	CASSLPVREGLYEQYF	TGCGCCAGCAGTCTTCCCGTCCGGGAGGGCCTATACGAGCAGTACTTC
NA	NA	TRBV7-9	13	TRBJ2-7	CASSLGANYEQYF	TGTGCCAGCAGCTTAGGGGCCAACTACGAGCAGTACTTC
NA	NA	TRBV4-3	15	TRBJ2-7	CASSQVFGSSYEQYF	TGCGCCAGCAGCCAAGTTTTCGGGAGCTCCTACGAGCAGTACTTC